This T cell receptor beta chain originates from a study of shared clonotypes between healthy human individuals. TCRdb's copy holds only in-frame clones and misses some; the assay was immunoSEQ multiplex PCR. The sample lists about 2.4 million clones; 93% were seen once. CDR3 length: 15 amino acids. V shed 3 bases, J shed 0 bases, and the junction held 4 bases outside the gene matches. CDR1 is SGHVS and CDR2 is FQNEAQ in the germline V gene. The TCR was taken from a man aged 18 to 30 in good health. Some clones in this sample may be carry-over from other donors' samples. V usage is TRBV7-8 and J usage is TRBJ1-1, with 7 bases aligning to TRBD1. Material: naive CD4+ T cells from PBMCs. Described subset: CD45RA+ positively selected. CDR3 amino acids: CASSLYRGVNTEAFF. In DNA form, the CDR3 reads TGTGCCAGCAGCTTGTACAGGGGTGTGAACACTGAAGCTTTCTTT.